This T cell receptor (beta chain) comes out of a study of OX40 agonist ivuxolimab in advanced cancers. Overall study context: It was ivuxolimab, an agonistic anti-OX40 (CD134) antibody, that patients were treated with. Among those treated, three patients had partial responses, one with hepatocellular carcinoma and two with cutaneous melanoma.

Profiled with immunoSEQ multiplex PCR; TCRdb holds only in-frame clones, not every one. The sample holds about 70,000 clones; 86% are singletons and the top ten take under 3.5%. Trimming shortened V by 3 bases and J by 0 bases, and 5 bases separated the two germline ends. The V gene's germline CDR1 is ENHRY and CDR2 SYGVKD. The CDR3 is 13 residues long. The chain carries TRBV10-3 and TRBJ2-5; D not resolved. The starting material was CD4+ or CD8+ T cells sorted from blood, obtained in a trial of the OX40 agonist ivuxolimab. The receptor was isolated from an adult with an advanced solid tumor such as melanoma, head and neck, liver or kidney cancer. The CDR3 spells CAISERDQETQYF. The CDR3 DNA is TGTGCCATCAGTGAAAGGGACCAAGAGACCCAGTACTTC.